This passage covers 3 T cell receptor beta chains from one sample sequenced in a study of shared clonotypes between healthy human individuals. Sequencing was performed with immunoSEQ multiplex PCR; in TCRdb, only in-frame clones are kept and a portion is missing. The data contain roughly 2 million clones, approximately 95% of them singletons. Sample: naive CD4+ T cells sorted from blood. Indicated subset: CD45RA+ positively selected. Receptors were obtained from a man aged 18 to 29 in good health.

The CDR3 bases are TGTGCCTGGAGTGCGCAGGGAAGCACTGAAGCTTTCTTT. Its protein product is CAWSAQGSTEAFF. This sequence joins TRBV30 and TRBJ1-1; a weak D match, TRBD1 (5 bases). The germline V gene has CDR1 GTSNPN and CDR2 SVGIG (reference sequence). The CDR3 runs to 13 residues. Trimming shortened V by 1 base and J by 4 bases, and 10 bases separated the two germline ends.

The chain recombines TRBV6-6 with TRBJ1-5, with a possible D match to TRBD1 (6 bases). CDR1 and CDR2 from the germline V gene are MNHNY and SVGAGI (reference sequence). The CDR3 covers 15 residues. Trimming removed 2 bases at V and 12 bases at J, with 20 bases between. The CDR3 protein is CASSYGTTGSNVQHF. CDR3 nucleotides: TGTGCCAGCAGTTACGGGACTACAGGGTCCAATGTCCAGCATTTT.

The chain combines TRBV7-2 with TRBJ1-2; D unresolved. The CDR3 has 13 amino acids. Deletions cut 1 base from V and 8 bases from J, with 11 bases between. Per the germline V gene, CDR1 is SGHTA and CDR2 is FQGNSA. DNA of the CDR3: TGTGCCAGCAGCTTAGGGCTAACTAGGGGCTACACCTTC. This encodes CASSLGLTRGYTF.